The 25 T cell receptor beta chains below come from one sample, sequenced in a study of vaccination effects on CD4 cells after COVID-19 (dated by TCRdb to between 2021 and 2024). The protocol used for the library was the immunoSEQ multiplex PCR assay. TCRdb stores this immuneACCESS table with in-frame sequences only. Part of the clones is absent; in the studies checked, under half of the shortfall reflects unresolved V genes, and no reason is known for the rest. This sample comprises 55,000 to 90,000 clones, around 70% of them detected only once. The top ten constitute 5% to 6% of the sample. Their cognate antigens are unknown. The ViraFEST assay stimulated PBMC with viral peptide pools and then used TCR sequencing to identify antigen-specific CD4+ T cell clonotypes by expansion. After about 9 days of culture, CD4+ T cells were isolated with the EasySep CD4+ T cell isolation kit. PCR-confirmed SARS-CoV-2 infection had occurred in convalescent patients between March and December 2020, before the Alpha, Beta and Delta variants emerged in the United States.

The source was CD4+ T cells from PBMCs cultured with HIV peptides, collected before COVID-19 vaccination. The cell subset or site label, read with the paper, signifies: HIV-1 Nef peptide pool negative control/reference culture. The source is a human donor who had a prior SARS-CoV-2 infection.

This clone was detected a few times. The CDR3 nucleotides are TGTGCCAGCAGAAAAGCCGCGGGACATGAGCAGTTCTTC. The encoded protein is CASRKAAGHEQFF. The rearrangement joins TRBV6-5 to TRBJ2-1; D might be TRBD2 (6 bases). The CDR3 has 13 amino acids. The V gene's germline CDR1 is MNHEY and CDR2 SVGAGI. Trimming left V 6 bases short and J 8 bases short, with 14 bases between.

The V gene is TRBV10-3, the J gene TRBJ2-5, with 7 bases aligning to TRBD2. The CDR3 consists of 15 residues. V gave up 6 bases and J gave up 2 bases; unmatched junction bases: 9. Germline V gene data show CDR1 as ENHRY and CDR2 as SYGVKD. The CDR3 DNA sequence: TGTGCCATCAGCCCTCAGGCTAGCGGACAAGAGACCCAGTACTTC. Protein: CAISPQASGQETQYF.

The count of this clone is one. In DNA form, the CDR3 reads TGTGCCAGCAGAGGCTTTATGGATGGGGAGCTGTTTTTT. It specifies CASRGFMDGELFF. The gene calls are TRBV5-6 and TRBJ2-2; D gene unclear. CDR3 size: 13 residues. Per the germline V gene, CDR1 is SGHDT and CDR2 is YYEEEE. The V end lost 5 bases, the J end lost 8 bases, and 13 bases lay between the germline ends.

The CDR3 DNA is TGTGCCAGCAGCGTAGAGGCCTACACAGATACGCAGTATTTT. As protein: CASSVEAYTDTQYF. This rearrangement joins TRBV9 to TRBJ2-3; D gene ambiguous. V was pared by 0 bases and J by 2 bases, with 7 bases between. There are 14 residues in the CDR3. CDR1 and CDR2 from the germline V gene are SGDLS and YYNGEE.

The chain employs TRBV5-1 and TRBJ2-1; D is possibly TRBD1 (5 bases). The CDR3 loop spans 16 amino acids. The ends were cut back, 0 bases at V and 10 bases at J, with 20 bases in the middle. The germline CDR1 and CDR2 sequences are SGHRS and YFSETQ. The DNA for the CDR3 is TGCGCCAGCAGCTTGGGAGTTCAGGGTACAATGGGAGAGCAGTTCTTC. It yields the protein CASSLGVQGTMGEQFF.

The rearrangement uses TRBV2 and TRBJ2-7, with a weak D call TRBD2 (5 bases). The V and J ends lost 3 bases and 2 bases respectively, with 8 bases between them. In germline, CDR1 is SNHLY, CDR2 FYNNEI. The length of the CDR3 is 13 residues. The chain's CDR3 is CASSEEAPYEQYF. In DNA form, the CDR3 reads TGTGCCAGCAGTGAGGAGGCTCCCTACGAGCAGTACTTC.

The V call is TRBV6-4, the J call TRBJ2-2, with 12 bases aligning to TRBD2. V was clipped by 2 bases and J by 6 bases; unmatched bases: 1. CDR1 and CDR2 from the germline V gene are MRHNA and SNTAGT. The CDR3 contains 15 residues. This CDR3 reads CASSDGLAGSGELFF. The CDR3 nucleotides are TGTGCCAGCAGTGACGGACTAGCGGGATCCGGGGAGCTGTTTTTT.

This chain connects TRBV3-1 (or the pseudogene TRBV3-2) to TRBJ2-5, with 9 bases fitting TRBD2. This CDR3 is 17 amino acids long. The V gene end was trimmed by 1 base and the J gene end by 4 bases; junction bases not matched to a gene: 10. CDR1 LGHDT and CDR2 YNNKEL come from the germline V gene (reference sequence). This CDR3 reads CASSQGKGGGASETQYF. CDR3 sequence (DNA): TGTGCCAGCAGCCAAGGGAAGGGCGGGGGGGCCTCAGAGACCCAGTACTTC.

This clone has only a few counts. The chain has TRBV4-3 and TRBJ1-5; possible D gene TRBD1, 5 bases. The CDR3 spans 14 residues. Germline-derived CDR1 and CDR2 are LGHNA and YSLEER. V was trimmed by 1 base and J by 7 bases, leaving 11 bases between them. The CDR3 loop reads CASSQAWGGQPQHF. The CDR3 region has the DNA TGCGCCAGCAGCCAAGCATGGGGCGGGCAGCCCCAGCATTTT.

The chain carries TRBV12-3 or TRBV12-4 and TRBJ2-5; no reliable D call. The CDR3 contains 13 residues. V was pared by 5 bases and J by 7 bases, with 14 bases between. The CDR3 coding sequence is TGTGCCAGCAGTAAGGACCGAGATGCGACCCAGTACTTC. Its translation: CASSKDRDATQYF.

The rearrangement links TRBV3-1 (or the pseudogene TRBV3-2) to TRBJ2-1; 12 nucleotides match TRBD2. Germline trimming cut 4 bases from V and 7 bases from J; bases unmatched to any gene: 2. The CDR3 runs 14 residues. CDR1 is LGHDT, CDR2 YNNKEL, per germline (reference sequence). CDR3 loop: CASSRTSGENEQFF. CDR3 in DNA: TGTGCCAGCAGCCGGACTAGCGGGGAGAATGAGCAGTTCTTC.

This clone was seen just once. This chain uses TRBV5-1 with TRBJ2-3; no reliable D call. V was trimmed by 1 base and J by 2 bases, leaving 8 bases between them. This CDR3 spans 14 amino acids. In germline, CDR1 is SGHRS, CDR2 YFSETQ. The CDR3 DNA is TGCGCCAGCAGCTTGTCCCGTTTCACAGATACGCAGTATTTT. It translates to CASSLSRFTDTQYF.

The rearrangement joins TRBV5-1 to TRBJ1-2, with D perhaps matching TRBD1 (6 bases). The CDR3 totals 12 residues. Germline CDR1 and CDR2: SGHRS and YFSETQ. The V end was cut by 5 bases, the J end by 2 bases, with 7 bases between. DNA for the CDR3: TGCGCCAGCAGGGACAGCAACTATGGCTACACCTTC. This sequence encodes CASRDSNYGYTF. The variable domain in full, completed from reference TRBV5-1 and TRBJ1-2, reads KAGVTQTPRYLIKTRGQQVTLSCSPISGHRSVSWYQQTPGQGLQFLFEYFSETQRNKGNFPGRFSGRQFSNSRSEMNVSTLELGDSALYLCASRDSNYGYTFGSGTRLTVV.

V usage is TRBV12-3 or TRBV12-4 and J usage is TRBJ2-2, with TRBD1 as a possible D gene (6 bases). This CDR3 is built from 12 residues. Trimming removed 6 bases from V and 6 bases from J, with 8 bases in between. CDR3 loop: CASRTGPGELFF. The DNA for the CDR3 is TGTGCCAGCAGAACAGGGCCCGGGGAGCTGTTTTTT.

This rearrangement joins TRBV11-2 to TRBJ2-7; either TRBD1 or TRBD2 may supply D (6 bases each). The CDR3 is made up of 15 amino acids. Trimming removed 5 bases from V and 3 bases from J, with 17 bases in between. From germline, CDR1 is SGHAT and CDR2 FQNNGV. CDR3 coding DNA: TGTGCCAGCAGCGGCCGGGGGCGGGCCCACTACGAGCAGTACTTC. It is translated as CASSGRGRAHYEQYF.

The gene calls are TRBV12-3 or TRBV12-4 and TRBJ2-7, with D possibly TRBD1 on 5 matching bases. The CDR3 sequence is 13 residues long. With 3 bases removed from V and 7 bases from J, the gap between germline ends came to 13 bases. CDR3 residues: CASSFWGQKEQYF. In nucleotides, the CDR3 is TGTGCCAGCAGTTTTTGGGGCCAGAAAGAGCAGTACTTC.

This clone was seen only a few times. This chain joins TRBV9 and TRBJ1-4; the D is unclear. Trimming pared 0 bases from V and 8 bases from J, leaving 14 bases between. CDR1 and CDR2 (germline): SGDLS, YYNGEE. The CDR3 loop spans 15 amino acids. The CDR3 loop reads CASSVAPNSDEKLFF. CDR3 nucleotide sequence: TGTGCCAGCAGCGTAGCTCCAAATTCGGACGAAAAACTGTTTTTT.

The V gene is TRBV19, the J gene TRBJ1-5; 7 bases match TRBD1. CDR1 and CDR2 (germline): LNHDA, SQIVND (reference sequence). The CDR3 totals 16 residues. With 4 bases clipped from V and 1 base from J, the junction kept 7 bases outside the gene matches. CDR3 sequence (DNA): TGTGCCAGTAGTAAACGGGGACAGATAAGCAATCAGCCCCAGCATTTT. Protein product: CASSKRGQISNQPQHF.

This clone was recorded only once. The CDR3 nucleotides read TGCGCCAGCAGCCATATTAGCGGGAGTATCCGATACGAGCAGTACTTC. It yields the protein CASSHISGSIRYEQYF. This chain uses TRBV4-3 with TRBJ2-7, with 9 bases identical to TRBD2. Unmatched junction bases numbered 10, after V lost 3 bases and J lost 4 bases. This CDR3 spans 16 amino acids. Looked up from germline, CDR1 is LGHNA and CDR2 is YSLEER.

The CDR3: CASSQDRRTGAYGYTF. CDR3 nucleotide sequence: TGCGCCAGCAGCCAAGATCGCCGGACAGGGGCTTATGGCTACACCTTC. This sequence joins TRBV4-1 and TRBJ1-2; 9 nucleotides line up with TRBD1. This CDR3 region has 16 residues. J lost 5 bases, V lost 0 bases, and 7 bases had no gene match. CDR1 is MGHRA and CDR2 is YSYEKL in the germline V gene.

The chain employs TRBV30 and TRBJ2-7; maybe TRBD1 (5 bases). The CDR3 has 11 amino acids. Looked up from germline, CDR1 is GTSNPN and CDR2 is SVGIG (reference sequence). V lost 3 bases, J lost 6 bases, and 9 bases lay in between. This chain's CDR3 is CAWSQGVEQYF. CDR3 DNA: TGTGCCTGGAGCCAGGGCGTCGAGCAGTACTTC.

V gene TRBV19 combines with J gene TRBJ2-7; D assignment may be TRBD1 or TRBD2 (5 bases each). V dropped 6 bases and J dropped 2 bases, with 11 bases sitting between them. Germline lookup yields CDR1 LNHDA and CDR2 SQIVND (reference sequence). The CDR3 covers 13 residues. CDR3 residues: CASSGTITYEQYF. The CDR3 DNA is TGTGCCAGTAGCGGGACGATAACCTACGAGCAGTACTTC.

CDR3 sequence reads: CASSPYSTGSGNTIYF. In DNA form, the CDR3 reads TGTGCCAGCAGCCCTTACTCGACAGGCTCTGGAAACACCATATATTTT. The rearrangement uses TRBV7-6 and TRBJ1-3, with a possible D match to TRBD1 (6 bases). CDR1 SGHVS and CDR2 FNYEAQ come from the germline V gene. Trimming removed 5 bases from V and 0 bases from J, with 14 bases in between. This CDR3 has 16 amino acids.

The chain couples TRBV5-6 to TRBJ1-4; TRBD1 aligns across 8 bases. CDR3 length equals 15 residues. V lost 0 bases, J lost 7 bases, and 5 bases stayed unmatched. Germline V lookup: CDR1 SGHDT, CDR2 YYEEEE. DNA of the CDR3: TGTGCCAGCAGCTTGGGGGACAGGAGGGGTGAAAAACTGTTTTTT. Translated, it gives CASSLGDRRGEKLFF.

The CDR3 is CAIRERTSGGQSSYEQYF. Written as DNA, the CDR3 is TGTGCCATCCGCGAGAGGACTAGCGGGGGCCAGAGCTCCTACGAGCAGTACTTC. The chain couples TRBV2 to TRBJ2-7; 13 bases fit TRBD2. CDR3 length equals 18 residues. V shed 10 bases, J shed 0 bases, and the junction held 15 bases outside the gene matches. Germline CDR1 SNHLY, CDR2 FYNNEI.